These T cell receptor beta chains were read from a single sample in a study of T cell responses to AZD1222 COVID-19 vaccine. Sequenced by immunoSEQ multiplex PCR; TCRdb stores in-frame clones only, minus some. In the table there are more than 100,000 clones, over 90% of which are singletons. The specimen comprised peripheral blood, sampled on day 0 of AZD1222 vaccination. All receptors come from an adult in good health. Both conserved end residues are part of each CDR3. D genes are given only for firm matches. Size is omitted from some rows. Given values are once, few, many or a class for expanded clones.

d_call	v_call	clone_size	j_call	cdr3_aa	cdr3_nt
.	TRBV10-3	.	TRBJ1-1	CAISAMGTEAFF	TGTGCCATCAGTGCTATGGGCACTGAAGCTTTCTTT
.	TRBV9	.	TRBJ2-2	CASSPIGGGELFF	TGTGCCAGCAGCCCCATTGGAGGCGGGGAGCTGTTTTTT
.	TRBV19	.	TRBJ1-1	CASSIERATEAFF	TGTGCCAGTAGTATAGAAAGGGCCACTGAAGCTTTCTTT
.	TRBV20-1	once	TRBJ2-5	CSPTEQETQYF	TGCAGCCCAACAGAACAAGAGACCCAGTACTTC
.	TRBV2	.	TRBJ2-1	CASSVTINNEQFF	TGTGCCAGCAGTGTAACTATAAATAATGAGCAGTTCTTC
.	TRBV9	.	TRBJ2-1	CASSPQSYNEQFF	TGTGCCAGCAGCCCCCAGTCCTACAATGAGCAGTTCTTC
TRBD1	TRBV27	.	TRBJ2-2	CASSLYLGQTNTGELFF	TGTGCCAGCAGTTTATATTTGGGACAGACGAACACCGGGGAGCTGTTTTTT
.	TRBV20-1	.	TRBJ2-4	CSASSSTPSGRQYF	TGCAGTGCTAGTAGCTCGACTCCTTCAGGGCGTCAGTACTTC
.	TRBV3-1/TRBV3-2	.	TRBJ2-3	CASSQGLSTDTQYF	TGTGCCAGCAGCCAAGGATTATCCACAGATACGCAGTATTTT
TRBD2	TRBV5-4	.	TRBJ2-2	CASSLASGSWTGELFF	TGTGCCAGCAGCTTAGCTAGCGGGAGTTGGACCGGGGAGCTGTTTTTT
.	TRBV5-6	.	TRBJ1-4	CASSFTGGANEKLFF	TGTGCCAGCAGCTTCACCGGGGGAGCTAATGAAAAACTGTTTTTT
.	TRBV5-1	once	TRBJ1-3	CASSLGTDSGNTIYF	TGCGCCAGCAGCTTGGGGACGGACTCTGGAAACACCATATATTTT
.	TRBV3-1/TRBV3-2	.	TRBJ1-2	CASSSPGGRPLGYTF	TGTGCCAGCAGCTCCCCGGGAGGCAGGCCTCTCGGCTACACCTTC
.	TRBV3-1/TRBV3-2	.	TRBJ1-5	CASSVMASQPQHF	TGTGCCAGCAGCGTAATGGCGTCTCAGCCCCAGCATTTT
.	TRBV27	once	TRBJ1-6	CASSTFRGGLGSPLHF	TGTGCCAGCAGCACCTTCCGGGGGGGGCTAGGTTCACCCCTCCACTTT
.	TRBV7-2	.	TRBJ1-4	CASSFRRGAGNEKLFF	TGTGCCAGCAGCTTTCGGCGGGGGGCCGGTAATGAAAAACTGTTTTTT
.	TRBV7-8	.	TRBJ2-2	CASSLIQGGELFF	TGTGCCAGCAGCTTGATACAGGGCGGGGAGCTGTTTTTT
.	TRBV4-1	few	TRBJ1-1	CASSQVDRNTEAFF	TGCGCCAGCAGCCAAGTAGACAGGAACACTGAAGCTTTCTTT